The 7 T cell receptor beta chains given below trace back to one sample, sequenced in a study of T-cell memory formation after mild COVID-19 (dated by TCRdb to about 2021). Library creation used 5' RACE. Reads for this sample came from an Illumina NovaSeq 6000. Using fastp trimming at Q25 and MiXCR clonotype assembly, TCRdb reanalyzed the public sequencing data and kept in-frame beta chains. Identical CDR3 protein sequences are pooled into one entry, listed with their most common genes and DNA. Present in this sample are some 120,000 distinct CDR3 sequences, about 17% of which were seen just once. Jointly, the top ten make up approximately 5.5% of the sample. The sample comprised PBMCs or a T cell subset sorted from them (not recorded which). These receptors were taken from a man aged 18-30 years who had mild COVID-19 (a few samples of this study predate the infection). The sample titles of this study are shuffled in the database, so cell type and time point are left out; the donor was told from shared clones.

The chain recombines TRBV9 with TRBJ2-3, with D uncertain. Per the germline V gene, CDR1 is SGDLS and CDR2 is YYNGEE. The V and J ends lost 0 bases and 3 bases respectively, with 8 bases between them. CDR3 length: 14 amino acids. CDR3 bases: TGTGCCAGCAGCGTAGATTTTAGGACAGATACGCAGTATTTT. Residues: CASSVDFRTDTQYF. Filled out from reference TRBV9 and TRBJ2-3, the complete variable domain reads DSGVTQTPKHLITATGQRVTLRCSPRSGDLSVYWYQQSLDQGLQFLIQYYNGEERAKGNILERFSAQQFPDLHSELNLSSLELGDSALYFCASSVDFRTDTQYFGPGTRLTVL.

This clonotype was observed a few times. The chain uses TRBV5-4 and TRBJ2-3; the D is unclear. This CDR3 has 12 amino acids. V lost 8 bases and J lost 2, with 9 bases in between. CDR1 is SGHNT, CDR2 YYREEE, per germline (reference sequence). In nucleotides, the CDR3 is TGTGCCAGTCGCACGCTCACAGATACGCAGTATTTT. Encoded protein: CASRTLTDTQYF. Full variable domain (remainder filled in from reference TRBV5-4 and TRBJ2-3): ETGVTQSPTHLIKTRGQQVTLRCSSQSGHNTVSWYQQALGQGPQFIFQYYREEENGRGNFPPRFSGLQFPNYSSELNVNALELDDSALYLCASRTLTDTQYFGPGTRLTVL.

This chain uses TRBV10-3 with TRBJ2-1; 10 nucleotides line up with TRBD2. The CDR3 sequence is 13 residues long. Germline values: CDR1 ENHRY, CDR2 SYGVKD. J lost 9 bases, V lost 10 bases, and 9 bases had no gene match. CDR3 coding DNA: TGTGCCACCACTATAGCGGGGGGCTCTGAGCAGTTCTTC. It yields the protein CATTIAGGSEQFF.

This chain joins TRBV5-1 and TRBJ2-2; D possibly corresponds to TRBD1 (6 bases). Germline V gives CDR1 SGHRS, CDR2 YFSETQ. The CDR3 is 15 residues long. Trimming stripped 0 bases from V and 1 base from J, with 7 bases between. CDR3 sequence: CASSLGTVNTGELFF. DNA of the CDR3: TGCGCCAGCAGCTTGGGGACAGTGAACACCGGGGAGCTGTTTTTT.

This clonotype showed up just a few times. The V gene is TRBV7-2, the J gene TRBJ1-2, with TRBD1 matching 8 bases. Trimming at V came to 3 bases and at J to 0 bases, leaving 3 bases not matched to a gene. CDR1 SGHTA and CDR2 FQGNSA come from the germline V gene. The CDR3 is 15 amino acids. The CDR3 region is CASSFWDRSNYGYTF. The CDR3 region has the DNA TGTGCCAGCAGCTTTTGGGACAGGTCTAACTATGGCTACACCTTC.

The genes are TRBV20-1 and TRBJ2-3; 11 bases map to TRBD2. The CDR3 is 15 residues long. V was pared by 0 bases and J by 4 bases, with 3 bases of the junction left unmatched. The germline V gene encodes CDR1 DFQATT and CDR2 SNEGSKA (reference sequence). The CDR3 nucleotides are TGCAGTGCTAGAGATCGACTAGCGGGGTCAGATACGCAGTATTTT. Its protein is CSARDRLAGSDTQYF.

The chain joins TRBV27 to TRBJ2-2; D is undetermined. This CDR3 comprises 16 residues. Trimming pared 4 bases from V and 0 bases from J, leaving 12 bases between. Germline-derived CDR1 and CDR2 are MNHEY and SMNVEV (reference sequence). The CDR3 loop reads CASSYLSSPNTGELFF. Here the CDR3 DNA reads TGTGCCAGCAGTTACCTGTCTAGTCCGAACACCGGGGAGCTGTTTTTT.